The 20 T cell receptor beta chains below were found in one sample sequenced in a study of response to subunit inactivated influenza vaccine. TCRdb reprocessed the RT-PCR reads via MiXCR and lists one record per CDR3 protein. The table records roughly 620,000 distinct CDR3 sequences, about 11% of them present only once. These data were also reused for a study on T cells expressing NK-cell markers. This second report adds: UMIs accompanied the 5'RACE template switching by which TCR beta cDNA was made.

The starting material was PBMCs from blood, obtained on the day of vaccination. These receptors were collected from a man between 50 and 59 years old who received an inactivated influenza vaccine.

V gene TRBV25-1 combines with J gene TRBJ2-1; D is perhaps TRBD1 or TRBD2 (5 bases each). This CDR3 has 15 amino acids. V lost 3 bases and J lost 3, with 12 bases in between. Germline V gene lookup returns CDR1 MGHDK and CDR2 SYGVNS. The CDR3 protein is CASSETGPSYNEQFF. The CDR3 DNA follows: TGTGCCAGCAGTGAGACGGGACCTAGCTACAATGAGCAGTTCTTC.

This clonotype was observed a few times. The V call is TRBV20-1, the J call TRBJ1-5, with 7 nucleotides matching TRBD1. Unmatched junction bases numbered 7, after V lost 4 bases and J lost 4 bases. Germline assignment: CDR1 DFQATT and CDR2 SNEGSKA (reference sequence). CDR3 length: 14 amino acids. CDR3 DNA sequence: TGCAGTGCTACCGGGGGGACAGCTAATCAGCCCCAGCATTTT. Amino acid sequence: CSATGGTANQPQHF.

CDR3 DNA: TGCGCCAGCAGTGTCGCCCATACTTGGGAGCAGTTCTTC. Its translation: CASSVAHTWEQFF. J is TRBJ2-1 and V is TRBV10-2; no reliable D call. Trimming shortened V by 4 bases and J by 10 bases, and 14 bases separated the two germline ends. Germline V gene lookup returns CDR1 WSHSY and CDR2 SAAADI. There are 13 residues in the CDR3.

The table lists this clonotype with a few counts. A junction boundary mismatches the germline segment, possibly from a read error. The chain links TRBV18 to TRBJ2-6, with D unclear. CDR1 and CDR2 (germline): KGHSH, LQKENI. The CDR3 spans 15 residues. CDR3 protein: CASSPQTSGANVLTF. Written as DNA, the CDR3 is TGTGCCAGCTCTCCACAGACCTCTGGGGCCAACGTCCTGACTTTC.

This clonotype showed up just a few times. The genes are TRBV28 and TRBJ2-7; 10 bases are a match to TRBD2. Unmatched junction bases numbered 5, after V lost 2 bases and J lost 4 bases. CDR1 is MDHEN, CDR2 SYDVKM, per germline. CDR3 length: 15 amino acids. This chain's CDR3 is CASSLRTSGLYEQYF. In DNA, the CDR3 is TGTGCCAGCAGTTTACGGACTAGCGGCCTTTACGAGCAGTACTTC.

The chain combines TRBV6-5 with TRBJ2-1, with 9 nucleotides matching TRBD2. This CDR3 has 19 residues. V gave up 3 bases and J gave up 6 bases; unmatched junction bases: 18. Looked up from germline, CDR1 is MNHEY and CDR2 is SVGAGI. The CDR3 loop is CASSYGSPISGSIPNEQFF. CDR3 nucleotides: TGTGCCAGCAGTTATGGGTCCCCGATTAGCGGGAGCATTCCCAATGAGCAGTTCTTC.

V is TRBV28 and J is TRBJ1-5; a possible D gene is TRBD1 (6 bases). CDR1 and CDR2 from the germline V gene are MDHEN and SYDVKM. V was cut by 4 bases and J by 6 bases, with 16 bases left in between. The CDR3 spans 15 residues. The CDR3, as DNA: TGTGCCAGCAGTTCGGGCGGGGGGGCTAGTCAGCCCCAGCATTTT. Residues: CASSSGGGASQPQHF.

This sequence joins TRBV5-1 and TRBJ1-5; D remains ambiguous. The ends were cut back, 5 bases at V and 0 bases at J, with 9 bases in the middle. CDR3 size: 14 residues. CDR1 and CDR2 from the germline V gene are SGHRS and YFSETQ. CDR3 nucleotides: TGCGCCAGCAGTCCTGATAATAGCAATCAGCCCCAGCATTTT. It translates to CASSPDNSNQPQHF. Supplemented by reference TRBV5-1 and TRBJ1-5, the full variable domain reads KAGVTQTPRYLIKTRGQQVTLSCSPISGHRSVSWYQQTPGQGLQFLFEYFSETQRNKGNFPGRFSGRQFSNSRSEMNVSTLELGDSALYLCASSPDNSNQPQHFGDGTRLSIL.

The chain combines TRBV7-6 with TRBJ2-1, with 11 positions matching TRBD2. Germline V gene data show CDR1 as SGHVS and CDR2 as FNYEAQ. The CDR3 loop spans 17 amino acids. V shed 4 bases, J shed 3 bases, and the junction held 8 bases outside the gene matches. Here the CDR3 reads CASSSPQGLADYNEQFF. The CDR3 bases are TGTGCCAGCAGCTCCCCCCAGGGACTAGCGGACTACAATGAGCAGTTCTTC.

This clonotype appeared a few times. This chain uses TRBV29-1 with TRBJ2-7; 12 bases are shared with TRBD1. This CDR3 spans 11 amino acids. Looked up from germline, CDR1 is SQVTM and CDR2 is ANQGSEA. V was clipped by 8 bases and J by 6 bases; unmatched bases: 2. The CDR3 reads CSSGQGAEQYF. DNA for the CDR3: TGCAGCTCGGGACAGGGGGCCGAGCAGTACTTC.

This clonotype was seen at least ten times. The chain employs TRBV7-2 and TRBJ2-2, with a weak D call TRBD1 (5 bases). CDR3 length: 14 amino acids. The germline V gene encodes CDR1 SGHTA and CDR2 FQGNSA. Deletions cut 7 bases from V and 6 bases from J, with 15 bases between. The CDR3 coding sequence is TGTGCCAGCACCGCAGGGTGGGTGGCCGGGGAGCTGTTTTTT. Protein product: CASTAGWVAGELFF.

This clonotype was seen only a few times. The rearrangement uses TRBV3-1 and TRBJ2-3; D might be TRBD2 (6 bases). Germline CDR1 reads LGHDT; CDR2 reads YNNKEL (reference sequence). The germline V and J ends were trimmed by 3 bases and 1 base, with 14 bases remaining between them. The CDR3 consists of 16 residues. CDR3 sequence (DNA): TGTGCCAGCAGCCATAACAAGGGGACTGGCACAGATACGCAGTATTTT. This gives the protein CASSHNKGTGTDTQYF.

The rearrangement uses TRBV12-3 or TRBV12-4 and TRBJ1-2; D gene unclear. V dropped 6 bases and J dropped 4 bases, with 12 bases sitting between them. The CDR3 extends over 13 amino acids. CDR3 DNA: TGTGCCAGCAGCCCTAGGAATACCTATGGCTACACCTTC. Protein: CASSPRNTYGYTF.

The V call is TRBV14, the J call TRBJ2-1; 8 nucleotides align to TRBD2. This CDR3 has 16 amino acids. The germline V gene encodes CDR1 SGHDN and CDR2 FVKESK. The J segment lost 4 bases and the V segment lost 1 base, leaving 6 bases of the junction unmatched. CDR3 bases: TGTGCCAGCAGCCAAGCGCGGACTAGCACTTACAATGAGCAGTTCTTC. The encoded protein is CASSQARTSTYNEQFF.

The gene calls are TRBV15 and TRBJ1-2; 8 bases match TRBD1. From germline, CDR1 is LNHNV and CDR2 YYDKDF (reference sequence). The V segment lost 4 bases and the J segment 8 bases; nucleotides outside the gene matches: 6. This CDR3 region has 13 residues. CDR3 protein: CATSNPTGAGYTF. The CDR3 DNA is TGTGCCACCAGCAACCCGACAGGGGCCGGCTACACCTTC.

The chain uses TRBV20-1 and TRBJ1-1; TRBD1 aligns across 7 bases. The CDR3 extends over 14 amino acids. The germline V gene has CDR1 DFQATT and CDR2 SNEGSKA (reference sequence). The ends lost 5 bases at V and 0 bases at J; junction bases unmatched: 6. The CDR3 protein is CSAVQGVVNTEAFF. The CDR3 nucleotides read TGCAGTGCTGTCCAGGGGGTGGTGAACACTGAAGCTTTCTTT.

This clonotype was counted a few times. The genes are TRBV20-1 and TRBJ2-1; 9 bases align to TRBD2. V shed 5 bases, J shed 5 bases, and the junction held 19 bases outside the gene matches. The CDR3 runs to 18 residues. Per the germline V gene, CDR1 is DFQATT and CDR2 is SNEGSKA (reference sequence). The CDR3 DNA follows: TGCAGTGCTGCCCCTTTTGGGCGGGGGGGTCTAGTAGACAATGAGCAGTTCTTC. Protein sequence: CSAAPFGRGGLVDNEQFF.

The table lists this clonotype with a few counts. J is TRBJ2-1 and V is TRBV5-1; 9 bases line up with TRBD2. CDR1 SGHRS and CDR2 YFSETQ come from the germline V gene. Unmatched junction bases numbered 6, after V lost 4 bases and J lost 4 bases. There are 15 residues in the CDR3. The CDR3 reads CASSRGRARYNEQFF. The CDR3 DNA reads TGCGCCAGCAGCCGCGGGAGGGCCCGATACAATGAGCAGTTCTTC.

This clonotype was recorded a few times. The chain uses TRBV29-1 and TRBJ2-7; D gene unclear. This CDR3 is built from 12 residues. V lost 2 bases, J lost 3 bases, and 8 bases lay in between. In germline, CDR1 is SQVTM, CDR2 ANQGSEA. CDR3 residues: CSVESPNYEQYF. CDR3 coding DNA: TGCAGCGTTGAATCTCCCAACTACGAGCAGTACTTC.

Only a few counts were recorded for this clonotype. The V and J genes are TRBV5-1 and TRBJ2-6; 9 bases agree with TRBD1. The CDR3 extends over 17 amino acids. V trimming: 0 bases; J trimming: 1 base; junction bases outside the gene matches: 2. Germline CDR1 and CDR2: SGHRS and YFSETQ. The CDR3 region has the DNA TGCGCCAGCAGCTTGGCGGACAGGGGTTCTGGGGCCAACGTCCTGACTTTC. It encodes CASSLADRGSGANVLTF.